This T cell receptor (beta chain) was profiled in a study of blood T cells in healthy people across ages. Whole-study results and caveats: Strongly correlated with naive T cell percentage was TCR beta diversity.

Combining a sample-barcoded 5' primer with a J-beta primer mix, a second PCR ran for 7 to 11 cycles. TCRdb passed the 5' RACE reads through MiXCR, listing each CDR3 protein once. Found here are about 1.8 million distinct CDR3 sequences, roughly 49% of them singletons; the top ten hold roughly 2.1%. Of note for this clonotype: As yet, its antigen is unknown.

The CDR3 covers 14 residues. From germline, CDR1 is LNHDA and CDR2 SQIVND (reference sequence). The J segment lost 2 bases and the V segment lost 4 bases, leaving 3 bases of the junction unmatched. The receptor was derived from a woman between 40 and 50 years old in good health. V is TRBV19 and J is TRBJ2-3, with 7 positions matching TRBD1. The sample comprised blood. CDR3: CASSTGQITDTQYF. CDR3 coding DNA: TGTGCCAGTAGTACGGGACAGATCACAGATACGCAGTATTTT. Full variable domain (outside the CDR3, taken from reference TRBV19 and TRBJ2-3): DGGITQSPKYLFRKEGQNVTLSCEQNLNHDAMYWYRQDPGQGLRLIYYSQIVNDFQKGDIAEGYSVSREKKESFPLTVTSAQKNPTAFYLCASSTGQITDTQYFGPGTRLTVL.